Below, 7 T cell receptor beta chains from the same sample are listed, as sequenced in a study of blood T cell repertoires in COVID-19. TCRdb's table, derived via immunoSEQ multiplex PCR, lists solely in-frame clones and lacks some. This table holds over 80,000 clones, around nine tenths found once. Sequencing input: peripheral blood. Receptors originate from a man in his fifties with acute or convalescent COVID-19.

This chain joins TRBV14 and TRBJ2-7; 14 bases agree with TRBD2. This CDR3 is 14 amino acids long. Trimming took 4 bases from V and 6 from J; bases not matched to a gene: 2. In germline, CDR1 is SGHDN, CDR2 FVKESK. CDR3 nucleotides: TGTGCCAGCAGCCCGGGACTAGCGGGAGCCGAGCAGTACTTC. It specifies CASSPGLAGAEQYF.

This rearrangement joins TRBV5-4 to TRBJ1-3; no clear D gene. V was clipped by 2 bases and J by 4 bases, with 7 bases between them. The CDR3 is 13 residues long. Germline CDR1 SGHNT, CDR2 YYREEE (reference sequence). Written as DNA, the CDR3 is TGTGCCAGCAGCTTACCAGGCGGAAACACCATATATTTT. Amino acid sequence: CASSLPGGNTIYF.

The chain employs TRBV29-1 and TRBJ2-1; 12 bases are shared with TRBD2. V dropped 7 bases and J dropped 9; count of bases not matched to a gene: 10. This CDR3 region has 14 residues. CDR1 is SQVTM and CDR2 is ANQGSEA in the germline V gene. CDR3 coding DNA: TGCAGCGCTCTTACTAGCGGGAGGATTGGTGAGCAGTTCTTC. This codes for CSALTSGRIGEQFF.

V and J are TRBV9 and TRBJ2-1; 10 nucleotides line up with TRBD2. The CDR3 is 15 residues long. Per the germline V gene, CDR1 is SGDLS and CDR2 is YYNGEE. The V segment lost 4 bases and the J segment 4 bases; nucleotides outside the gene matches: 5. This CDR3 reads CASSQREGVYNEQFF. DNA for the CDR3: TGTGCCAGCAGCCAGCGGGAGGGGGTATACAATGAGCAGTTCTTC.

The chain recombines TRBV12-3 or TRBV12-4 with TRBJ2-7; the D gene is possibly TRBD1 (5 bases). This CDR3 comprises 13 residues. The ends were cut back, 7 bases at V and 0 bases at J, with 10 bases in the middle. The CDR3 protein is CASTPGISYEQYF. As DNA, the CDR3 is TGTGCCAGCACCCCAGGGATCTCCTACGAGCAGTACTTC.

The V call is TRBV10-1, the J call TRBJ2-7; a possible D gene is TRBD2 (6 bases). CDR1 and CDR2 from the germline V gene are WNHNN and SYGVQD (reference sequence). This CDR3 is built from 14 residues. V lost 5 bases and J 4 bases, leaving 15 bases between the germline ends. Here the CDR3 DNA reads TGCGCCAGCAGTTCACGACGGGGGAAGTACGAGCAGTACTTC. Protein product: CASSSRRGKYEQYF.

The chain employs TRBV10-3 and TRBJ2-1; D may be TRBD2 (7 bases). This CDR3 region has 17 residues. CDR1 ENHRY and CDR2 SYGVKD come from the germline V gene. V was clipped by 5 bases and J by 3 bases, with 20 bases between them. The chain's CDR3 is CAISFSGTGAYYNEQFF. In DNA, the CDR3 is TGTGCCATCAGTTTCAGCGGGACGGGGGCATACTACAATGAGCAGTTCTTC.